These T cell receptor beta chains were read from a single sample in a study of beta chain features in type 1 diabetes. Sequencing was performed with immunoSEQ multiplex PCR; in TCRdb, only in-frame clones are kept and a portion is missing. Among some 350,000 clones listed, 13% were seen once. The sequenced sample was naive CD4+ T cells from blood. The source is a woman aged 18-29 years with type 1 diabetes. The CDR3 runs from the conserved cysteine through the conserved F or W. Each record gives: J gene, D gene, clone size, V gene, CDR3 protein, CDR3 DNA. D genes are given only for firm matches. Clone size is stated in some rows and not others, as once, few, many or a class when expanded.

>TRBJ1-5|TRBD1|NA|TRBV30
CAWNRGGAQPQHF
TGTGCCTGGAACAGGGGGGGCGCTCAGCCCCAGCATTTT
>TRBJ2-7|NA|NA|TRBV28
CASRDTLALPFPNEQYF
TGTGCCAGCAGGGATACCCTAGCTCTGCCTTTTCCTAACGAGCAGTACTTC
>TRBJ2-3|TRBD2|NA|TRBV18
CASSPASGRVTDTQYF
TGTGCCAGCTCACCGGCCAGCGGGAGGGTGACAGATACGCAGTATTTT
>TRBJ2-7|NA|few|TRBV27
CASSSWTNPGEQYF
TGTGCCAGCAGTTCATGGACTAACCCTGGCGAGCAGTACTTC
>TRBJ2-5|NA|few|TRBV28
CASSLTGSQYF
TGTGCCAGCAGTTTGACAGGTTCCCAGTACTTC
>TRBJ2-1|NA|NA|TRBV19
CASSIMLGADEQFF
TGTGCCAGTAGTATTATGTTAGGCGCGGATGAGCAGTTCTTC
>TRBJ1-2|NA|few|TRBV2
CASATNNYGYTF
TGTGCCAGCGCTACCAATAACTATGGCTACACCTTC
>TRBJ2-1|TRBD1|few|TRBV7-2
CASSHRRGGDEQFF
TGTGCCAGCAGCCACCGAAGAGGGGGCGATGAGCAGTTCTTC
>TRBJ2-1|NA|few|TRBV5-4
CAHPTGGPYNEQFF
TGTGCCCACCCCACCGGAGGCCCCTACAATGAGCAGTTCTTC
>TRBJ2-1|TRBD1|NA|TRBV19
CASSNGDRVTEQFF
TGTGCCAGTTCAAATGGGGACAGGGTTACTGAGCAGTTCTTC
>TRBJ2-6|TRBD2|NA|TRBV2
CASGGGAGGVSGANVLTF
TGTGCCAGCGGGGGGGGAGCGGGCGGAGTCTCTGGGGCCAACGTCCTGACTTTC
>TRBJ2-3|NA|NA|TRBV7-9
CASSHGGSTDTQYF
TGTGCCAGCAGCCATGGAGGAAGCACAGATACGCAGTATTTT
>TRBJ1-1|NA|few|TRBV15
CATSPPVTTEAFF
TGTGCCACCAGCCCCCCTGTTACAACTGAAGCTTTCTTT
>TRBJ2-3|TRBD1|few|TRBV19
CASTPGQGQYF
TGTGCCAGTACCCCCGGACAGGGGCAGTATTTT
>TRBJ1-1|NA|NA|TRBV18
CASSPSGLYGGTEAFF
TGTGCCAGCTCACCGAGTGGCCTTTACGGGGGAACTGAAGCTTTCTTT